The clone carrying this T cell receptor (beta chain) has ten or more counts. Its target is not known. TCRdb itself ran the 5' RACE reads through MiXCR, one entry per CDR3 protein. The data show around 30,000 distinct CDR3 sequences, with approximately 8.4% seen just once and around 36% held by the top ten. The source of the sample is a study of spatial heterogeneity in lung cancer. Study-wide points: Follow-up blood showed ubiquitous expanded tumor TCRs less than blood at resection did.

Time point indicated: sample taken at primary tumor resection. Unsorted whole RNA from tumor, nontumor lung or frozen PBMC underwent sequencing. The CDR3 runs 15 residues. J lost 2 bases, V lost 2 bases, and 5 bases had no gene match. Germline values: CDR1 SQVTM, CDR2 ANQGSEA. This chain uses TRBV29-1 with TRBJ2-3; TRBD2 matches 9 bases. This TCR was recovered from a female donor with early-stage non-small cell lung cancer. The sequences come from PBMCs, collected at surgery. The CDR3 nucleotides read TGCAGCGTTGAATCAGCGGGGGGCTTCACAGATACGCAGTATTTT. Residues: CSVESAGGFTDTQYF.